Each of the 2 T cell receptor beta chains below was sequenced from the same sample in a study of blood T cell repertoires in COVID-19. Produced via immunoSEQ multiplex PCR; TCRdb's table is partial and in-frame only. The sample carries around 140,000 clones, around 91% recorded once. Sequencing was carried out using peripheral blood. These receptors were taken from a man younger than 35 with COVID-19, enrolled during active disease.

This clone was observed once. The chain is built from TRBV4-3 and TRBJ1-2; D possibly corresponds to TRBD1 (6 bases). In germline, CDR1 is LGHNA, CDR2 YSLEER. The CDR3 spans 14 residues. V was pared by 0 bases and J by 6 bases, with 11 bases between. CDR3 in amino acids: CASSQDTGRDGYTF. The DNA of the CDR3 is TGCGCCAGCAGCCAAGATACAGGGCGGGATGGCTACACCTTC.

This sequence joins TRBV19 and TRBJ2-4; weak D call: TRBD1 (6 bases). Looked up from germline, CDR1 is LNHDA and CDR2 is SQIVND (reference sequence). This CDR3 spans 11 amino acids. Between the trimmed V and J ends, which lost 5 bases and 7 bases, there was a span of 6 bases. For the CDR3, the DNA is TGTGCCAGTAGTCAGGGGAACATTCAGTACTTC. It specifies CASSQGNIQYF.